These T cell receptor beta chains were read from a single sample in a study of blood T cell repertoires in COVID-19. Libraries were prepared by immunoSEQ multiplex PCR; TCRdb keeps only in-frame clonotypes and omits some of them. The sample comprises 30,000 to 40,000 clones, 93% of which are singletons, and approximately 0.95% rests with the top ten. The material sequenced was peripheral blood. These receptors were obtained from a male donor with active COVID-19. Both conserved end residues are part of each CDR3. A D gene is named only where the DNA matches it firmly.

-	TRBV7-9	TRBJ1-1	TGTGCCAGCGACAGGCTTGGCGCTTTCTTT	CASDRLGAFF
-	TRBV6-2/TRBV6-3	TRBJ1-2	TGTGCCAGCAGCCGAAATCGCCCGAGGGAGAGCTACACCTTC	CASSRNRPRESYTF
-	TRBV29-1	TRBJ1-1	TGCAGCGTTGTTGACAGCAACACTGAAGCTTTCTTT	CSVVDSNTEAFF
TRBD1	TRBV7-6	TRBJ1-5	TGTGCCAGCAGCTTAGTGGGGGGACAGATGAGCAATCAGCCCCAGCATTTT	CASSLVGGQMSNQPQHF
-	TRBV6-5	TRBJ2-5	TGTGCCAGTTCTGGACAGCTCCAAGAGACCCAGTACTTC	CASSGQLQETQYF
-	TRBV27	TRBJ1-1	TGTGCCAGCAGTTTATGGCGGGGGAGTCCTGAAGCTTTCTTT	CASSLWRGSPEAFF
-	TRBV7-2	TRBJ1-2	TGTGCCAGCAGCGGTACAGGCTTCTATGGCTACACCTTC	CASSGTGFYGYTF
TRBD1	TRBV5-4	TRBJ1-1	TGTGCCAGCATCAGACAGGGGCAGAACACTGAAGCTTTCTTT	CASIRQGQNTEAFF
-	TRBV7-3	TRBJ1-2	TGTGCCAGCAGCTCGGATCCGACCGGGGGCTACACCTTC	CASSSDPTGGYTF
-	TRBV19	TRBJ1-1	TGTGCCAGTACCCAGTCGACTGAAGCTTTCTTT	CASTQSTEAFF
-	TRBV7-2	TRBJ2-1	TGTGCCAGCAGCTTTCAAGAGAGCTCCTACAATGAGCAGTTCTTC	CASSFQESSYNEQFF
-	TRBV7-3	TRBJ1-2	TGTGCCAGCAGCTTAGACAGCTCGAACTATGGCTACACCTTC	CASSLDSSNYGYTF
TRBD1	TRBV20-1	TRBJ1-1	TGCAGTGCAAGGGGACAGGGGACGACTTTCTTT	CSARGQGTTFF
-	TRBV6-1	TRBJ1-2	TGTGCCAGCAGTGAAAGCGCAGGGTTCGGCGACTATGGCTACACCTTC	CASSESAGFGDYGYTF
-	TRBV6-2/TRBV6-3	TRBJ2-5	TGTGCCAGCAGTTACCCAGGAAGAGAGACCCAGTACTTC	CASSYPGRETQYF
TRBD1	TRBV5-1	TRBJ2-2	TGCGCCAGCATGGGGCAGGGGGCGCATAGGGCCGGGGAGCTGTTTTTT	CASMGQGAHRAGELFF
-	TRBV4-2	TRBJ1-3	TGTGCCAGCAGCCAAACAGGCTACTCTGGAAACACCATATATTTT	CASSQTGYSGNTIYF
TRBD1	TRBV6-5	TRBJ2-3	TGTGCCAGCAGGGGGACAGGGAGTCGGAATACGCAGTATTTT	CASRGTGSRNTQYF
TRBD1	TRBV11-2	TRBJ1-2	TGTGCCAGCAGCCTATCCGAACAGGGGACCTACACCTTC	CASSLSEQGTYTF
-	TRBV7-2	TRBJ1-1	TGTGCCACCCAACGAGACACTGAAGCTTTCTTT	CATQRDTEAFF
-	TRBV6-1	TRBJ1-3	TGTGCCAGCAGTGAGGGGGCGTTCTCTGGAAACACCATATATTTT	CASSEGAFSGNTIYF
-	TRBV5-1	TRBJ1-3	TGCGCCAGCAGGTCCAGCTCTGGAAACACCATATATTTT	CASRSSSGNTIYF
-	TRBV30	TRBJ1-5	TGTGCCTGGGCTTCCGGAGGGGTTCAGCCCCAGCATTTT	CAWASGGVQPQHF